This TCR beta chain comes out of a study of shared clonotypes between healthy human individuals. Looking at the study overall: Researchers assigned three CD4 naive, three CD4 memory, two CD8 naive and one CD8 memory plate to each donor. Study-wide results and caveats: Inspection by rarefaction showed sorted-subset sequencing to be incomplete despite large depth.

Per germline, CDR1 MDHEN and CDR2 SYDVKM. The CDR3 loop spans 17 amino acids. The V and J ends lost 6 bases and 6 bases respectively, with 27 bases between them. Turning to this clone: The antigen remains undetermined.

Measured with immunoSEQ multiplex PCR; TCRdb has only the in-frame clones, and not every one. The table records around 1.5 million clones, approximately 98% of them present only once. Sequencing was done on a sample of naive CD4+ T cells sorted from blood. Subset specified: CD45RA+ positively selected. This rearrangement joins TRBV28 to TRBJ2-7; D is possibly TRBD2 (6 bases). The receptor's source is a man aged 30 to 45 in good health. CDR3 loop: CASSRGVGVNRGLEQYF. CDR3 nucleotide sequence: TGTGCCAGCAGCCGCGGGGTTGGTGTAAACCGGGGTCTCGAGCAGTACTTC.